The 2 T cell receptor beta chains listed next were all sequenced from one sample in a study of molecular identifiers for immune sequencing clone quantification. Each CDR3 protein is one row after TCRdb ran MiXCR on the PCR reads. This table has over 85,000 distinct CDR3 sequences, around a fifth appearing once. Source material: naive CD8+ T cells from blood, with Jurkat cell RNA spiked in. Subset in this sample: FACS-sorted CD8+CD4-CCR7+CD45RA+ naive T cells. The receptor source for this set is a human donor in good health. Some libraries in this study had Jurkat cell RNA spiked in.

This clonotype was recorded at least ten times. This chain joins TRBV29-1 and TRBJ2-7; D might be TRBD1 (6 bases). The CDR3 length is 12 residues. Germline-derived CDR1 and CDR2 are SQVTM and ANQGSEA. The CDR3 protein is CSVGDNSYEQYF. CDR3 nucleotides: TGCAGTGTCGGGGACAACTCCTACGAGCAGTACTTC.

V and J are TRBV6-5 and TRBJ2-2, with unresolved D. This CDR3 is built from 17 residues. The germline CDR1 and CDR2 sequences are MNHEY and SVGAGI. With 0 bases removed from V and 0 bases from J, the gap between germline ends came to 11 bases. CDR3 nucleotide sequence: TGTGCCAGCAGTTACTCGATGCGGAGCGCGAACACCGGGGAGCTGTTTTTT. Encoded protein: CASSYSMRSANTGELFF.